This T cell receptor beta chain was sequenced during a study of T cell responses to AZD1222 COVID-19 vaccine. Study-wide results and caveats: Repertoire sampling occurred only after the peak T cell response. White British donors predominated, females outnumbered males, and clonal diversity was possibly underestimated. Spike as a whole was targeted by vaccine-associated CD4 TCRs, dominant at 160-218 and 743-854.

With regard to this clone: The antigen is undetermined.

Sequencing used immunoSEQ multiplex PCR; TCRdb keeps in-frame clones, though not all of them. The profile covers around 200,000 clones, with 88% appearing a single time and about 24% taken by the ten largest. With V trimmed by 5 bases and J by 2 bases, 8 bases remained unmatched. Looked up from germline, CDR1 is SGHTA and CDR2 is FQGNSA. The CDR3 has 15 residues. This chain joins TRBV7-2 and TRBJ1-2; 7 nucleotides align to TRBD1. This receptor was obtained from an adult who received the AZD1222 COVID-19 vaccine. Sequenced material: peripheral blood, taken 28 days after the second AZD1222 dose. CDR3 in amino acids: CASSGYRGKNYGYTF. The CDR3 coding sequence is TGTGCCAGCAGCGGCTACAGGGGAAAAAACTATGGCTACACCTTC.